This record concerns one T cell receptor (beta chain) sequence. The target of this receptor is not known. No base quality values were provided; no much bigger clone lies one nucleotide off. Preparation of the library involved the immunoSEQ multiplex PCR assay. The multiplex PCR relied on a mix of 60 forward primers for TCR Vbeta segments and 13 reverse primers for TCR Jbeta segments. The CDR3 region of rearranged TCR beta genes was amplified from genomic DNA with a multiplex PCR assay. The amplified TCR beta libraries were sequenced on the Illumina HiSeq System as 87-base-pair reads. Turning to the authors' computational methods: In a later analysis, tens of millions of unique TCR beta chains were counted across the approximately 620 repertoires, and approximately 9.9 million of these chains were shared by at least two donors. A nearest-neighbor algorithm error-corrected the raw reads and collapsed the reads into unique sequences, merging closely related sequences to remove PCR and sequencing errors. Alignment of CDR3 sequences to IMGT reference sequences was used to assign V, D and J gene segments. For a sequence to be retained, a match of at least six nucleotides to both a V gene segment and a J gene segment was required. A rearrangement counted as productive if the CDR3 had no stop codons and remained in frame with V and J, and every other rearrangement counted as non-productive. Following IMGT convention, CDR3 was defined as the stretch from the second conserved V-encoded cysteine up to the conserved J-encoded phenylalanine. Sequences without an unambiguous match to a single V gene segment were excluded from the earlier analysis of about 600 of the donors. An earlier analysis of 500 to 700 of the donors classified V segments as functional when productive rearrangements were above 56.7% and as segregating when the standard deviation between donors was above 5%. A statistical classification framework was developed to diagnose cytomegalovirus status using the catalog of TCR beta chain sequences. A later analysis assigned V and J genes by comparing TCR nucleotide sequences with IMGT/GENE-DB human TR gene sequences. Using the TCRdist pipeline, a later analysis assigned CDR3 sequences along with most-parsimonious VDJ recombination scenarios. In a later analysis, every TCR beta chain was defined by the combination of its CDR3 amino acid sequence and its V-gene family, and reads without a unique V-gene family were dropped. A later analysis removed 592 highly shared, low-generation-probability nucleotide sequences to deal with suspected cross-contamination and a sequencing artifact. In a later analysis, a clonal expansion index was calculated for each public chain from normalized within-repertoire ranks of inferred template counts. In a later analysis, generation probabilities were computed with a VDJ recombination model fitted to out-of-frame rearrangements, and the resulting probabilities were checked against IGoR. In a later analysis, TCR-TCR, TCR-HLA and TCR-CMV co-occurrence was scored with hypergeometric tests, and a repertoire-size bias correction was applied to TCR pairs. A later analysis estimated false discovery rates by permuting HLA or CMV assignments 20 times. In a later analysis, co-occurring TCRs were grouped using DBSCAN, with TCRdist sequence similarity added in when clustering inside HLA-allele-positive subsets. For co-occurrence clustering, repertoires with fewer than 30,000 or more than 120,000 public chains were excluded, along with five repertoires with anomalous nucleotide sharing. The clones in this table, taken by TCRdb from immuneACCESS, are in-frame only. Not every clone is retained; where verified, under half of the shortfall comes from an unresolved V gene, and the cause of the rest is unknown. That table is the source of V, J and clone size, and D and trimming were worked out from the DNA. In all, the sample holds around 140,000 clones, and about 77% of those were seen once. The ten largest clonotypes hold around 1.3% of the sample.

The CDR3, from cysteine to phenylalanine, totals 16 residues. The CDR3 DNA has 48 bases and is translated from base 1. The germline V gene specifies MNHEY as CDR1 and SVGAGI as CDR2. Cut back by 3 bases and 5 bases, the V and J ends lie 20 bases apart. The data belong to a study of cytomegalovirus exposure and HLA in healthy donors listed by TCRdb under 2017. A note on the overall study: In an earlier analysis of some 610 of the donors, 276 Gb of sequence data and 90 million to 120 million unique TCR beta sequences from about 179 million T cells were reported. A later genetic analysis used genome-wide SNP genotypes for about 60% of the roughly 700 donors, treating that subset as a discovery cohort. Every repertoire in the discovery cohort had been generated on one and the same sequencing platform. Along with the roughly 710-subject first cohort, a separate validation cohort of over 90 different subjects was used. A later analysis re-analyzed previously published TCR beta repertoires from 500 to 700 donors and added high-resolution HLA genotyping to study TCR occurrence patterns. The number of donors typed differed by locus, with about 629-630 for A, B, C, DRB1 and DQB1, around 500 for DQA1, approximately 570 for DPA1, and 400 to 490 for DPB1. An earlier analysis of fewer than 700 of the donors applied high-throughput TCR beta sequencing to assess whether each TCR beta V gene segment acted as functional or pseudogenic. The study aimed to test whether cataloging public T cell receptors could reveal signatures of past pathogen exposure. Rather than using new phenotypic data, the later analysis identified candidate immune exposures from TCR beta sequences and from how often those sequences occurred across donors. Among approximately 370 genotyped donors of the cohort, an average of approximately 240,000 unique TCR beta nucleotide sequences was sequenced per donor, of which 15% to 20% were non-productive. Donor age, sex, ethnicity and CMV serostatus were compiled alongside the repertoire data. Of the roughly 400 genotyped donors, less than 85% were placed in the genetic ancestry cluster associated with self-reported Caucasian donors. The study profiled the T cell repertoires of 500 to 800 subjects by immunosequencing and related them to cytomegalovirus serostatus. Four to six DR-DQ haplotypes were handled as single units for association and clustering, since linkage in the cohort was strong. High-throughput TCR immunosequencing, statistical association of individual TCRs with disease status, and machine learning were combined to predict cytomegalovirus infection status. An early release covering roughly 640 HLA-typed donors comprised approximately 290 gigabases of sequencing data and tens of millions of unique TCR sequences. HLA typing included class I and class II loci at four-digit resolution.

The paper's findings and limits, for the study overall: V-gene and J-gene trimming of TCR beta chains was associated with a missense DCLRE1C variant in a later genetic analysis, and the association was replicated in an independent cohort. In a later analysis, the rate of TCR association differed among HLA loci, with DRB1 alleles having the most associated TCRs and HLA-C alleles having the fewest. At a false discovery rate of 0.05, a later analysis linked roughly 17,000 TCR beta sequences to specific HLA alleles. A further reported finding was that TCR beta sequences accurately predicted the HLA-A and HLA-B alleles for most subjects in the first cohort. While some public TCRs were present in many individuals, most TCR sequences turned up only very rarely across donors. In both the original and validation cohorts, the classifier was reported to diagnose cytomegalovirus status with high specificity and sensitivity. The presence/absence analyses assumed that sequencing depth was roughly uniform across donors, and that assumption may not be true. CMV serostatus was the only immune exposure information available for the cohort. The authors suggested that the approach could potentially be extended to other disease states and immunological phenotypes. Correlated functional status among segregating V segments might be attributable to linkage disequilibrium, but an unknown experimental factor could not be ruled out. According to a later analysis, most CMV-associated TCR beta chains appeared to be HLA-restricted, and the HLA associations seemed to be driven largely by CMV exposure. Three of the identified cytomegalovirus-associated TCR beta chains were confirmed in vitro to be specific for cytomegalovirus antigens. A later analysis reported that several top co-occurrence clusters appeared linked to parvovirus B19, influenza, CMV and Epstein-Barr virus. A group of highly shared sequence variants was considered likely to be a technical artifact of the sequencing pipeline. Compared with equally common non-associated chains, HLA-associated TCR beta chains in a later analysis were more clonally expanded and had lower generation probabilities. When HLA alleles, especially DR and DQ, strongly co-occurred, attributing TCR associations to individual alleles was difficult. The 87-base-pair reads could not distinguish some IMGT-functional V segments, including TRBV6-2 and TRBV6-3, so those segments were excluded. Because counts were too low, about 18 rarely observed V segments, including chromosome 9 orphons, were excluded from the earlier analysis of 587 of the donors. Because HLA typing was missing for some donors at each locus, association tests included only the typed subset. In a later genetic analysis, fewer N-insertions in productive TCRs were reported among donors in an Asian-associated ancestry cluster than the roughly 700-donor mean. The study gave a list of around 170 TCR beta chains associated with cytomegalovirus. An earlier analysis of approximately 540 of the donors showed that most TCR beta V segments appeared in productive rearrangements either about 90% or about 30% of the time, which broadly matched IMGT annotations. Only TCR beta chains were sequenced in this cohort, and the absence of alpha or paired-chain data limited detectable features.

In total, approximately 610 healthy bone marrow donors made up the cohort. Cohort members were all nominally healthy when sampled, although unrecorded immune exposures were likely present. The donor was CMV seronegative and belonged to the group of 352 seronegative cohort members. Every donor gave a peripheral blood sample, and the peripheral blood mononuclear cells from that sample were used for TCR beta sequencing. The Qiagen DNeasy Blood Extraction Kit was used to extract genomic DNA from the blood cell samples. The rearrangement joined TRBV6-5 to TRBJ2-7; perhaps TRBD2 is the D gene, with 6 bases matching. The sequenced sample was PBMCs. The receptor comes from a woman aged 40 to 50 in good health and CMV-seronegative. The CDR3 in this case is CASSYGRPSYFDEQYF. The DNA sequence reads TGTGCCAGCAGTTATGGGAGGCCCTCTTACTTCGACGAGCAGTACTTC.